Presented here are 29 T cell receptor beta chains from one specimen sequenced in a study of CD8 T cells in ankylosing spondylitis. In TCRdb, the 5' RACE reads were re-called with MiXCR into one record per CDR3 protein. The profile covers 150,000 or so distinct CDR3 sequences, with about a third appearing a single time and 6% taken by the ten largest. Sequenced material: synovial fluid, either unsorted or a sorted T cell fraction (not recorded which). These receptors originate from a male donor with ankylosing spondylitis.

The sample holds one count of this clonotype. The chain recombines TRBV5-1 with TRBJ1-2; no clear D. V shed 3 bases and J shed 0 bases, with 9 bases lying between them. CDR3 length equals 14 residues. Germline CDR1 SGHRS, CDR2 YFSETQ. The CDR3 region has the DNA TGCGCCAGCAGCTCCCTAACAGCTAACTATGGCTACACCTTC. As protein: CASSSLTANYGYTF.

This clonotype turned up a few times. The genes are TRBV4-1 and TRBJ1-1, with 9 bases fitting TRBD1. V shed 4 bases and J 4 bases; nucleotides not matched to a gene: 10. The CDR3 is 16 residues long. From germline, CDR1 is MGHRA and CDR2 YSYEKL. As DNA, the CDR3 is TGCGCCAGCAGCCGGGGACAGGGCGGTTTGGGCACTGAAGCTTTCTTT. The encoded protein is CASSRGQGGLGTEAFF.

In its sample, this clonotype was seen once. V gene TRBV12-3 or TRBV12-4 combines with J gene TRBJ1-2; no definite D call. Trimming removed 4 bases at V and 0 bases at J, with 15 bases between. CDR3 size: 16 residues. The CDR3 here is CASSSKSPKANYGYTF. The CDR3 DNA follows: TGTGCCAGCAGTTCCAAGAGTCCCAAAGCTAACTATGGCTACACCTTC.

The chain combines TRBV6-1 with TRBJ1-5, with TRBD1 as a possible D gene (5 bases). The CDR3 totals 15 residues. Germline V gene data show CDR1 as MNHNS and CDR2 as SASEGT. Trimming removed 5 bases from V and 4 bases from J, with 15 bases in between. CDR3 in DNA: TGTGCCAGCAGTACCTTCGGGACGGCTAATCAGCCCCAGCATTTT. Translation: CASSTFGTANQPQHF.

V usage is TRBV7-2 and J usage is TRBJ2-7, with 13 nucleotides matching TRBD2. The germline CDR1 and CDR2 sequences are SGHTA and FQGNSA. The V segment lost 5 bases and the J segment 6 bases; nucleotides outside the gene matches: 10. The CDR3 sequence is 16 residues long. CDR3 amino acids: CASSPGLAGVGVEQYF. The CDR3 DNA is TGTGCCAGCAGCCCCGGACTAGCGGGAGTGGGCGTCGAGCAGTACTTC.

The chain has TRBV20-1 and TRBJ2-2; 7 bases agree with TRBD2. V was clipped by 0 bases and J by 0 bases; unmatched bases: 10. This CDR3 spans 18 amino acids. Germline V CDR1 and CDR2: DFQATT, SNEGSKA (reference sequence). CDR3 residues: CSARDGQRGLSNTGELFF. CDR3 DNA: TGCAGTGCTAGAGATGGGCAGCGGGGACTTTCGAACACCGGGGAGCTGTTTTTT.

This clonotype has a count of ten or more. The chain couples TRBV28 to TRBJ1-1; tentatively, D is TRBD1 (5 bases). CDR1 and CDR2 (germline): MDHEN, SYDVKM. Trimming removed 4 bases from V and 6 bases from J, with 18 bases in between. This CDR3 contains 15 residues. CDR3 region: CASSSGGSKSAEAFF. CDR3 DNA sequence: TGTGCCAGCAGTTCGGGGGGGTCCAAGTCGGCTGAAGCTTTCTTT.

The rearrangement uses TRBV20-1 and TRBJ2-3, with 15 bases that match TRBD2. CDR3 length: 16 residues. The V gene's germline CDR1 is DFQATT and CDR2 SNEGSKA (reference sequence). J was trimmed by 3 bases and V by 6 bases; bases with no gene match: 7. The CDR3 nucleotides are TGCAGTGCGGCCGGGACTAGCGGGGGGTTAACAGATACGCAGTATTTT. Protein: CSAAGTSGGLTDTQYF.

This clonotype was detected only a few times. This chain joins TRBV12-3 or TRBV12-4 and TRBJ2-5; D is undetermined. This CDR3 contains 15 residues. Trimming left V 1 base short and J 5 bases short, with 14 bases between. CDR3 loop: CASSLGSLGGETQYF. For the CDR3, the DNA is TGTGCCAGCAGTTTAGGCTCCCTGGGTGGGGAGACCCAGTACTTC.

V is TRBV20-1 and J is TRBJ2-1; 9 nucleotides line up with TRBD2. This CDR3 spans 14 amino acids. In germline, CDR1 is DFQATT, CDR2 SNEGSKA (reference sequence). The V and J ends lost 2 bases and 8 bases, in that order; junction bases with no gene match: 7. This chain's CDR3 is CSARYSGSKDEQFF. The CDR3 DNA reads as TGCAGTGCTAGATATAGCGGGAGTAAGGATGAGCAGTTCTTC.

V is TRBV9 and J is TRBJ1-1; 7 bases align to TRBD1. The CDR3 covers 15 residues. V was pared by 4 bases and J by 4 bases, with 10 bases of the junction left unmatched. CDR1 is SGDLS, CDR2 YYNGEE, per germline. CDR3 region: CASSTNRGVSTEAFF. The DNA of the CDR3 is TGTGCCAGCAGCACCAACAGGGGAGTCAGCACTGAAGCTTTCTTT.

The CDR3 loop is CASSPGETINQPQHF. The CDR3 DNA reads TGTGCCAGCAGTCCCGGGGAGACGATCAATCAGCCCCAGCATTTT. The chain has TRBV27 and TRBJ1-5; D ambiguous. The ends were cut back, 5 bases at V and 3 bases at J, with 14 bases in the middle. The CDR3 runs 15 residues. Per germline, CDR1 MNHEY and CDR2 SMNVEV (reference sequence).

This sequence joins TRBV5-1 and TRBJ2-6; D remains ambiguous. Germline CDR1 is SGHRS and CDR2 is YFSETQ. V lost 2 bases and J 0 bases, leaving 6 bases between the germline ends. The CDR3 length is 15 residues. CDR3 in DNA: TGCGCCAGCAGCTTTACCGTCTCTGGGGCCAACGTCCTGACTTTC. This translates into CASSFTVSGANVLTF.

The chain carries TRBV5-1 and TRBJ1-4; weak D call: TRBD1 (6 bases). From germline, CDR1 is SGHRS and CDR2 YFSETQ. CDR3 length: 15 amino acids. Trimming took off 6 bases at V and 0 bases at J, with 12 bases between the two ends. CDR3 residues: CASKDSPATNEKLFF. The CDR3 region has the DNA TGCGCCAGCAAGGACAGCCCTGCAACTAATGAAAAACTGTTTTTT.

This clonotype has more than one count but fewer than ten. The chain employs TRBV5-1 and TRBJ2-2, with TRBD2 as a possible D gene (7 bases). The CDR3 is 15 amino acids. Germline assignment: CDR1 SGHRS and CDR2 YFSETQ. V lost 0 bases and J 6 bases, leaving 12 bases between the germline ends. CDR3 region: CASSLAEGGAGELFF. CDR3 DNA: TGCGCCAGCAGCTTGGCCGAAGGGGGGGCCGGGGAGCTGTTTTTT. Full variable domain (rest looked up from reference TRBV5-1 and TRBJ2-2): KAGVTQTPRYLIKTRGQQVTLSCSPISGHRSVSWYQQTPGQGLQFLFEYFSETQRNKGNFPGRFSGRQFSNSRSEMNVSTLELGDSALYLCASSLAEGGAGELFFGEGSRLTVL.

The chain recombines TRBV6-1 with TRBJ2-3; weak D call: TRBD1 (6 bases). Germline CDR1 is MNHNS and CDR2 is SASEGT. This CDR3 comprises 15 residues. The V and J ends lost 10 bases and 1 base respectively, with 18 bases between them. Here the CDR3 reads CATQKAHRGTDTQYF. DNA for the CDR3: TGTGCCACTCAAAAGGCCCACAGGGGCACAGATACGCAGTATTTT.

This chain links TRBV5-5 with TRBJ1-2; D is unresolved. Germline lookup yields CDR1 SGHKS and CDR2 YYEKEE (reference sequence). This CDR3 region has 14 residues. V lost 0 bases to trimming and J lost 1 base, with 7 bases between them. In nucleotides, the CDR3 is TGTGCCAGCAGCTTGGACAGAATTAACTATGGCTACACCTTC. Encoded protein: CASSLDRINYGYTF.

This clonotype has ten or more counts. V is TRBV4-2 and J is TRBJ2-1, with unresolved D. The CDR3 is 16 residues long. V was pared by 0 bases and J by 3 bases, with 12 bases between. Germline V CDR1 and CDR2: LGHNA, YNFKEQ. The CDR3 is CASSQEDARNYNEQFF. CDR3 sequence (DNA): TGTGCCAGCAGCCAAGAGGACGCCAGGAACTACAATGAGCAGTTCTTC.

The table lists this clonotype with a few counts. This sequence joins TRBV29-1 and TRBJ1-4, with 7 bases that match TRBD1. This CDR3 is 14 amino acids long. The V segment lost 6 bases and the J segment 7 bases; nucleotides outside the gene matches: 11. Looked up from germline, CDR1 is SQVTM and CDR2 is ANQGSEA. The CDR3 is CSVGYQGGGEKLFF. The CDR3 DNA follows: TGCAGCGTCGGATACCAGGGGGGAGGTGAAAAACTGTTTTTT.

This clonotype was seen many times. This chain joins TRBV5-1 and TRBJ2-1; 9 bases are a match to TRBD2. The CDR3 totals 17 residues. V lost 3 bases to trimming and J lost 0 bases; unmatched junction nucleotides: 7. Germline loops: CDR1 SGHRS, CDR2 YFSETQ. This chain's CDR3 is CASSYSGSPSSYNEQFF. CDR3 in DNA: TGCGCCAGCAGCTATAGCGGGAGCCCTTCCTCCTACAATGAGCAGTTCTTC.

This clonotype was seen more than once but under ten times. CDR3 residues: CATMTRGYF. CDR3 nucleotide sequence: TGTGCCACCATGACGCGGGGGTACTTC. The V gene is TRBV9, the J gene TRBJ2-7; TRBD2 might be the D (6 bases). The CDR3 loop spans 9 amino acids. V lost 9 bases and J 12 bases, leaving 13 bases between the germline ends. In germline, CDR1 is SGDLS, CDR2 YYNGEE.

In DNA, the CDR3 is TGCAGTGCGCCGTCTGAGCGGGGGGGCCGGGAGACCCAGTACTTC. Translating it yields CSAPSERGGRETQYF. V usage is TRBV20-1 and J usage is TRBJ2-5; TRBD2 aligns across 10 bases. Looked up from germline, CDR1 is DFQATT and CDR2 is SNEGSKA (reference sequence). The CDR3 contains 15 residues. The junction had 12 bases not matched to a gene; V was cut back by 6 bases and J by 5 bases.

The V call is TRBV20-1, the J call TRBJ2-7; 10 nucleotides agree with TRBD2. CDR3 size: 15 residues. J was trimmed by 5 bases and V by 4 bases; bases with no gene match: 11. From germline, CDR1 is DFQATT and CDR2 SNEGSKA (reference sequence). The CDR3 reads CSAKEGLADRNEQYF. CDR3 sequence (DNA): TGCAGTGCTAAGGAAGGACTAGCGGATAGGAACGAGCAGTACTTC.

This clonotype has just a few counts. The rearrangement uses TRBV4-1 and TRBJ2-1; 12 bases line up with TRBD2. Germline V CDR1 and CDR2: MGHRA, YSYEKL. J was trimmed by 11 bases and V by 1 base; bases with no gene match: 18. This CDR3 is 19 amino acids long. The CDR3 sequence: CASSQVRLPTLAGGPQQFF. DNA for the CDR3: TGCGCCAGCAGCCAAGTCCGACTCCCCACGCTAGCGGGGGGGCCCCAGCAGTTCTTC.

This clonotype has ten or more counts. CDR3 sequence (DNA): TGTGCCAGCAGCTTAGAAATGTACCTAGCAGGGAAAGGAGAGACCCAGTACTTC. Protein product: CASSLEMYLAGKGETQYF. V gene TRBV11-2 combines with J gene TRBJ2-5, with D perhaps given as TRBD1 or TRBD2 (5 bases each). The V end lost 0 bases, the J end lost 4 bases, and 21 bases lay between the germline ends. Germline V gives CDR1 SGHAT, CDR2 FQNNGV. This CDR3 is built from 18 residues.

The J gene is TRBJ1-2, the V gene TRBV5-6; TRBD1 might be the D (5 bases). The CDR3 has 15 residues. The germline V gene encodes CDR1 SGHDT and CDR2 YYEEEE. V lost 3 bases and J 4 bases, leaving 16 bases between the germline ends. The CDR3 region has the DNA TGTGCCAGCAGCTCGAGGGACCTGGGGAGCTATGGCTACACCTTC. The encoded protein is CASSSRDLGSYGYTF.

In this sample, this clonotype turned up many times. The V gene is TRBV9, the J gene TRBJ2-1; D gene uncertain. V was trimmed by 0 bases and J by 8 bases, leaving 18 bases between them. Germline CDR1 SGDLS, CDR2 YYNGEE. This CDR3 region has 16 residues. CDR3 coding DNA: TGTGCCAGCAGCGTAGATCGGCAGGTTGTTGGCCATGAGCAGTTCTTC. Translation: CASSVDRQVVGHEQFF.

In this sample, this clonotype turned up a few times. The V call is TRBV4-2, the J call TRBJ2-1; 8 bases map to TRBD2. There are 13 residues in the CDR3. The germline gives CDR1 LGHNA, CDR2 YNFKEQ. Trimming cost V 4 bases and J 9 bases; bases outside gene matches: 5. CDR3 DNA sequence: TGTGCCAGCAGCCTCGGGACTAGGGGTGAGCAGTTCTTC. Translated: CASSLGTRGEQFF.

This chain joins TRBV11-2 and TRBJ2-1; TRBD2 might be the D (5 bases). The CDR3 is made up of 16 amino acids. V was cut by 0 bases and J by 4 bases, with 13 bases left in between. Germline V gene data show CDR1 as SGHAT and CDR2 as FQNNGV. CDR3 DNA: TGTGCCAGCAGCTTAGAGCTCAGGAGCGGATACAATGAGCAGTTCTTC. It codes for CASSLELRSGYNEQFF.